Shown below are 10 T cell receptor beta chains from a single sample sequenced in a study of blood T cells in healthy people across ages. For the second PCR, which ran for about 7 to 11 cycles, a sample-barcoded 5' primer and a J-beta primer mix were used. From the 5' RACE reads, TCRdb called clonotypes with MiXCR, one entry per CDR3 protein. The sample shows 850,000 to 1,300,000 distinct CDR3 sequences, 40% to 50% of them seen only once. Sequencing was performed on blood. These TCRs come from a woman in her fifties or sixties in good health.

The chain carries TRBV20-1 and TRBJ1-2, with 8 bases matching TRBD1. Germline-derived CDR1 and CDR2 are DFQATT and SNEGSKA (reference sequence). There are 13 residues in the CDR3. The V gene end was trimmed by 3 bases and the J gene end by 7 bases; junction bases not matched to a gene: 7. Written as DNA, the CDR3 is TGCAGTGCTAGGCCCCAGGGGGCGCTTGGCTACACCTTC. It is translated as CSARPQGALGYTF.

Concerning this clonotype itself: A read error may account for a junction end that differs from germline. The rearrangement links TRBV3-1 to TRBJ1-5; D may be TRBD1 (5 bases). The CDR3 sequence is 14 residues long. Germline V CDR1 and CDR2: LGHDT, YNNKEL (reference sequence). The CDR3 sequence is CACSQVGANQPQHF. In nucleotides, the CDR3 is TGTGCCTGCAGCCAAGTAGGGGCAAATCAGCCCCAGCATTTT.

CDR3 sequence: CSGGDSHEQYF. CDR3 nucleotides: TGCAGTGGAGGAGACAGTCACGAGCAGTACTTC. This chain uses TRBV20-1 with TRBJ2-7, with D perhaps TRBD1 (5 bases). Trimming stripped 7 bases from V and 5 bases from J, with 12 bases between. Germline CDR1 DFQATT, CDR2 SNEGSKA (reference sequence). The CDR3 spans 11 residues.

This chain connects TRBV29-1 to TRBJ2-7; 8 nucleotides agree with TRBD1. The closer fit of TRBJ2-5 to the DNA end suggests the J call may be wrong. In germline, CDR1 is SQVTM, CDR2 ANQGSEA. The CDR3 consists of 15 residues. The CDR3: CSVEGGQGARETQYF. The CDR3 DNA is TGCAGCGTTGAAGGCGGGCAGGGGGCGCGAGAGACCCAGTACTTC.

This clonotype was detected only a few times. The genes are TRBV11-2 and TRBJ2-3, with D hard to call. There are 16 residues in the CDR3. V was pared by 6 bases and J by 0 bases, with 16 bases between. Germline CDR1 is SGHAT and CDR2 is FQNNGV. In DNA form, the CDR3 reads TGTGCCAGCAGGGGTTGGGGTGTTCGAAGCACAGATACGCAGTATTTT. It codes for CASRGWGVRSTDTQYF.

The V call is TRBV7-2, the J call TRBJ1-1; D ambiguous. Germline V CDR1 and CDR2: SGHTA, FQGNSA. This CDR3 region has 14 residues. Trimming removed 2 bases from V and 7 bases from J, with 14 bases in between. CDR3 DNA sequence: TGTGCCAGCAGCTTATTCGGGGAGTTCATTGAAGCTTTCTTT. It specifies CASSLFGEFIEAFF. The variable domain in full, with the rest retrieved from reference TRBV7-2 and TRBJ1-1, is GAGVSQSPSNKVTEKGKDVELRCDPISGHTALYWYRQSLGQGLEFLIYFQGNSAPDKSGLPSDRFSAERTGGSVSTLTIQRTQQEDSAVYLCASSLFGEFIEAFFGQGTRLTVV.

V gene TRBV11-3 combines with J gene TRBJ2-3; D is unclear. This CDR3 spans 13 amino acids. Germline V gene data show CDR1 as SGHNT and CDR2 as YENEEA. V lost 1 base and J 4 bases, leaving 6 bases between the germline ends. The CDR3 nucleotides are TGTGCCAGCAGCTTAGGCGTTTCAGATACGCAGTATTTT. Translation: CASSLGVSDTQYF.

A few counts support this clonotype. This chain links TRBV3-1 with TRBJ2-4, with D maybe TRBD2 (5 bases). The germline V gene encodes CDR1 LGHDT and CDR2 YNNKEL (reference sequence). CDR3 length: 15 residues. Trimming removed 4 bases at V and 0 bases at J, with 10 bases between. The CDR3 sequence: CASSLPRVAKNIQYF. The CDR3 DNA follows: TGTGCCAGCAGCCTCCCGCGGGTAGCCAAAAACATTCAGTACTTC. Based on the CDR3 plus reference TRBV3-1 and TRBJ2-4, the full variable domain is DTAVSQTPKYLVTQMGNDKSIKCEQNLGHDTMYWYKQDSKKFLKIMFSYNNKELIINETVPNRFSPKSPDKAHLNLHINSLELGDSAVYFCASSLPRVAKNIQYFGAGTRLSVL.

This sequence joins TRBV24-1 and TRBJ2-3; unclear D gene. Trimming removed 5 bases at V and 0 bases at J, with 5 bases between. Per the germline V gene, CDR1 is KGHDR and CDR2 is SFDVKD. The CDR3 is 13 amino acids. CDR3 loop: CATSAASTDTQYF. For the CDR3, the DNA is TGTGCCACCAGTGCGGCTAGCACAGATACGCAGTATTTT.

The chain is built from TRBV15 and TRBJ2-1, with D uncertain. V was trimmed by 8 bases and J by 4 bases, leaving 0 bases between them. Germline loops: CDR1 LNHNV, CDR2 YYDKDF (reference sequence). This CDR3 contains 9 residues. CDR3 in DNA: TGTGCCACCTACAATGAGCAGTTCTTC. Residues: CATYNEQFF.